The 32 T cell receptor beta chains presented below share a single source sample, sequenced in a study of memory CD4+ T cells and cytomegalovirus serostatus. Repertoires were generated with immunoSEQ multiplex PCR, while TCRdb's copy carries only in-frame clones and drops some. The sample holds around 60,000 clones; 80% to 85% are singletons and the top ten take nearly 0.9%. Single viable CD3+CD4+CD8-CD45RO+ cells were sorted as the memory CD4+ T cells. The sample consisted of memory CD4+ T cells from blood. The source of these receptors is an adult in good health and CMV-seronegative.

Regarding this clone: The same CDR3 arises from other DNA sequences in this sample as well. The chain links TRBV5-6 to TRBJ2-3, with D possibly called TRBD1 or TRBD2 (6 bases each). Germline V lookup: CDR1 SGHDT, CDR2 YYEEEE. This CDR3 contains 15 residues. V shed 0 bases and J shed 6 bases, with 14 bases lying between them. This CDR3 reads CASSLDRGRSDTQYF. In DNA form, the CDR3 reads TGTGCCAGCAGCTTGGACCGGGGGCGATCGGATACGCAGTATTTT.

The chain uses TRBV7-3 and TRBJ2-1; a weak D match, TRBD1 (6 bases). V lost 5 bases, J lost 5 bases, and 10 bases lay in between. The CDR3 spans 13 residues. Looked up from germline, CDR1 is SGHTA and CDR2 is FQGTGA. CDR3 residues: CASSRRGNNEQFF. CDR3 in DNA: TGTGCCAGCAGCCGCAGGGGCAACAATGAGCAGTTCTTC.

The V and J genes are TRBV6-5 and TRBJ2-5; D might be TRBD1 or TRBD2, each matching 5 bases. The CDR3 length is 14 residues. Germline V CDR1 and CDR2: MNHEY, SVGAGI. Trimming shortened V by 6 bases and J by 10 bases, and 21 bases separated the two germline ends. In nucleotides, the CDR3 is TGTGCCAGCAGACCGAGGGGCGGAAGGATGGGCCAGTACTTC. Its translation: CASRPRGGRMGQYF.

J is TRBJ1-1 and V is TRBV5-4; D gene unclear. The germline CDR1 and CDR2 sequences are SGHNT and YYREEE (reference sequence). The V gene lost 4 bases and the J gene lost 1 base, with 8 bases spanning the gap. The CDR3 extends over 13 amino acids. CDR3 sequence reads: CASSHTGNTEAFF. DNA for the CDR3: TGTGCCAGCAGCCACACGGGGAACACTGAAGCTTTCTTT.

This chain uses TRBV5-6 with TRBJ1-1, with D possibly TRBD1 on 6 matching bases. Deletions cut 1 base from V and 8 bases from J, with 18 bases between. The CDR3 is made up of 15 amino acids. CDR1 is SGHDT and CDR2 is YYEEEE in the germline V gene. CDR3 sequence: CASSLSPGAQGEAFF. Written as DNA, the CDR3 is TGTGCCAGCAGCTTGTCCCCAGGGGCTCAGGGGGAAGCTTTCTTT.

J is TRBJ1-5 and V is TRBV16; TRBD1 matches at 10 bases. Trimming cost V 4 bases and J 0 bases; bases outside gene matches: 3. CDR1 KGHSY and CDR2 FQNENV come from the germline V gene. This CDR3 is built from 16 residues. In nucleotides, the CDR3 is TGTGCCAGCAGCCCGGGACAGGGGATTAGCAATCAGCCCCAGCATTTT. This codes for CASSPGQGISNQPQHF.

The chain links TRBV5-1 to TRBJ2-1; a weak D match, TRBD2 (5 bases). Germline V gene lookup returns CDR1 SGHRS and CDR2 YFSETQ. This CDR3 region has 15 residues. V was trimmed by 6 bases and J by 2 bases, leaving 15 bases between them. As DNA, the CDR3 is TGCGCCAGCAATGTTGGGAGCGGCACCTACAATGAGCAGTTCTTC. Translated, it gives CASNVGSGTYNEQFF.

This clone has just a few counts. The chain couples TRBV2 to TRBJ2-1; D remains ambiguous. The CDR3 loop spans 14 amino acids. Germline V CDR1 and CDR2: SNHLY, FYNNEI. Trimming removed 6 bases from V and 4 bases from J, with 13 bases in between. The CDR3 nucleotides are TGTGCCAGCAGGGCCCGGACCGGATACAATGAGCAGTTCTTC. Amino acid sequence: CASRARTGYNEQFF.

The chain joins TRBV9 to TRBJ1-4, with no clear D. Germline lookup yields CDR1 SGDLS and CDR2 YYNGEE. The V end was cut by 0 bases, the J end by 8 bases, with 14 bases between. The CDR3 length is 15 residues. CDR3 region: CASSVALGGGEKLFF. DNA of the CDR3: TGTGCCAGCAGCGTAGCTTTGGGAGGTGGAGAAAAACTGTTTTTT. Based on the CDR3 plus reference TRBV9 and TRBJ1-4, the full variable domain is DSGVTQTPKHLITATGQRVTLRCSPRSGDLSVYWYQQSLDQGLQFLIQYYNGEERAKGNILERFSAQQFPDLHSELNLSSLELGDSALYFCASSVALGGGEKLFFGSGTQLSVL.

V gene TRBV6-1 combines with J gene TRBJ1-5; D is undetermined. Per germline, CDR1 MNHNS and CDR2 SASEGT. The CDR3 covers 13 residues. Trimming removed 2 bases from V and 4 bases from J, with 6 bases in between. CDR3 coding DNA: TGTGCCAGCAGTGAAACGGTAAATCAGCCCCAGCATTTT. It translates to CASSETVNQPQHF.

This clone was observed a few times. The genes are TRBV5-6 and TRBJ2-3; possibly TRBD1 for D (5 bases). V lost 0 bases and J lost 1, with 12 bases in between. This CDR3 comprises 16 residues. Germline assignment: CDR1 SGHDT and CDR2 YYEEEE. CDR3 loop: CASSLGGRAGTDTQYF. The CDR3 region has the DNA TGTGCCAGCAGCTTGGGGGGCCGGGCGGGCACAGATACGCAGTATTTT.

V is TRBV10-2 and J is TRBJ2-7, with 11 bases lining up with TRBD1. Germline V gene lookup returns CDR1 WSHSY and CDR2 SAAADI. V gave up 0 bases and J gave up 4 bases; unmatched junction bases: 8. The CDR3 loop spans 17 amino acids. The DNA of the CDR3 is TGCGCCAGCAGTGAGTCGCCCGGACAGGGGGCCAAATACGAGCAGTACTTC. It is translated as CASSESPGQGAKYEQYF.

The rearrangement links TRBV28 to TRBJ2-7, with 7 bases that match TRBD1. The CDR3 is made up of 15 amino acids. Germline assignment: CDR1 MDHEN and CDR2 SYDVKM. V trimming: 3 bases; J trimming: 5 bases; junction bases outside the gene matches: 10. Here the CDR3 reads CASSLLAGGAHEQYF. CDR3 DNA: TGTGCCAGCAGTTTGTTGGCAGGGGGTGCCCACGAGCAGTACTTC.

The chain combines TRBV19 with TRBJ1-1, with no clear D. This CDR3 is built from 13 residues. The germline V gene encodes CDR1 LNHDA and CDR2 SQIVND (reference sequence). Trimming stripped 4 bases from V and 1 base from J, with 7 bases between. CDR3: CASSTTPNTEAFF. The CDR3 DNA sequence: TGTGCCAGTAGTACCACCCCGAACACTGAAGCTTTCTTT.

V and J are TRBV30 and TRBJ2-1; D assignment may be TRBD1 or TRBD2 (6 bases each). V shed 2 bases and J shed 8 bases, with 19 bases lying between them. Germline-derived CDR1 and CDR2 are GTSNPN and SVGIG (reference sequence). The CDR3 contains 15 residues. CDR3 in amino acids: CAWSSWDTPGDEQFF. The CDR3 nucleotides read TGTGCCTGGAGTTCCTGGGACACCCCGGGGGATGAGCAGTTCTTC.

This chain connects TRBV18 to TRBJ2-3, with 8 bases identical to TRBD2. Losses at the gene ends were 5 bases for V and 0 bases for J; bases not matched to a gene: 13. The CDR3 consists of 18 residues. CDR1 is KGHSH, CDR2 LQKENI, per germline. CDR3: CASSAIGPSGSSTDTQYF. Here the CDR3 DNA reads TGTGCCAGCTCAGCGATCGGACCTAGCGGGTCTAGCACAGATACGCAGTATTTT.

The V gene is TRBV6-1, the J gene TRBJ1-4, with TRBD1 as a possible D gene (6 bases). Germline values: CDR1 MNHNS, CDR2 SASEGT. The CDR3 loop spans 13 amino acids. Trimming took 7 bases from V and 10 from J, leaving 16 bases between them. The chain's CDR3 is CASIVKQGGKLFF. The CDR3 nucleotides are TGTGCCAGCATTGTGAAACAGGGAGGAAAACTGTTTTTT.

The chain joins TRBV20-1 to TRBJ2-3; a possible D gene is TRBD1 (5 bases). Trimming shortened V by 6 bases and J by 5 bases, and 9 bases separated the two germline ends. Germline CDR1 is DFQATT and CDR2 is SNEGSKA (reference sequence). CDR3 length: 11 residues. Here the CDR3 DNA reads TGCAGTGCGAACCAGGGAGATACGCAGTATTTT. This translates into CSANQGDTQYF.

This clone occurred once. This chain uses TRBV30 with TRBJ1-6, with D possibly matching TRBD1 (6 bases). CDR1 is GTSNPN, CDR2 SVGIG, per germline (reference sequence). Trimming took off 0 bases at V and 9 bases at J, with 12 bases between the two ends. The CDR3 has 14 residues. The CDR3 is CAWSVGGGGSPLHF. In nucleotides, the CDR3 is TGTGCCTGGAGTGTCGGCGGGGGCGGTTCACCCCTCCACTTT.

This clone has only a few counts. The rearrangement links TRBV7-9 to TRBJ1-5; D ambiguous. The germline V gene encodes CDR1 SEHNR and CDR2 FQNEAQ (reference sequence). V was cut by 3 bases and J by 4 bases, with 4 bases left in between. This CDR3 spans 12 amino acids. CDR3 coding DNA: TGTGCCAGCAGCTTCCCTAATCAGCCCCAGCATTTT. It is translated as CASSFPNQPQHF.

The chain carries TRBV6-6 and TRBJ1-5; the match to TRBD1 covers 7 bases. V shed 6 bases and J 0 bases; nucleotides not matched to a gene: 8. Germline V lookup: CDR1 MNHNY, CDR2 SVGAGI (reference sequence). This CDR3 is built from 16 residues. CDR3 in amino acids: CASRVTGANSNQPQHF. The CDR3 bases are TGTGCCAGCAGAGTTACAGGGGCTAATAGCAATCAGCCCCAGCATTTT.

The chain joins TRBV4-1 to TRBJ1-2; TRBD1 might be the D (5 bases). Germline CDR1 is MGHRA and CDR2 is YSYEKL. V shed 1 base and J shed 4 bases, with 16 bases lying between them. This CDR3 is built from 16 residues. CDR3 amino acids: CASSQAFGGFTYGYTF. CDR3 DNA: TGCGCCAGCAGCCAAGCTTTTGGGGGGTTTACCTATGGCTACACCTTC.

This clone has a single count. The V gene is TRBV11-3, the J gene TRBJ2-1; TRBD1 matches 8 bases. This CDR3 comprises 15 residues. V was pared by 1 base and J by 2 bases, with 1 base of the junction left unmatched. The germline CDR1 and CDR2 sequences are SGHNT and YENEEA. The CDR3 region has the DNA TGTGCCAGCAGCTTAGCAGGGGGCGCCTACAATGAGCAGTTCTTC. It is translated as CASSLAGGAYNEQFF.

The V gene is TRBV5-6, the J gene TRBJ2-5, with 7 bases aligning to TRBD2. CDR1 SGHDT and CDR2 YYEEEE come from the germline V gene. J was trimmed by 2 bases and V by 5 bases; bases with no gene match: 9. This CDR3 contains 15 residues. The CDR3 sequence: CASRGRGSGQETQYF. The CDR3 DNA follows: TGTGCCAGCAGGGGCCGCGGTAGCGGGCAAGAGACCCAGTACTTC.

The chain is built from TRBV5-6 and TRBJ2-5; D may be TRBD2 (6 bases). The CDR3 runs 16 residues. With 1 base removed from V and 3 bases from J, the gap between germline ends came to 16 bases. CDR1 is SGHDT, CDR2 YYEEEE, per germline. CDR3 bases: TGTGCCAGCAGCTTGTGGGAGGAGGCTAGCGAAGAGACCCAGTACTTC. Protein: CASSLWEEASEETQYF. The whole variable domain, remainder taken from reference TRBV5-6 and TRBJ2-5, is DAGVTQSPTHLIKTRGQQVTLRCSPKSGHDTVSWYQQALGQGPQFIFQYYEEEERQRGNFPDRFSGHQFPNYSSELNVNALLLGDSALYLCASSLWEEASEETQYFGPGTRLLVL.

With regard to this clone: Other DNA sequences from this sample encode an identical CDR3 as well. The CDR3 sequence is CSVGQGYGYTF. The CDR3 DNA reads as TGCAGCGTTGGACAGGGCTATGGCTACACCTTC. The rearrangement links TRBV29-1 to TRBJ1-2; 7 bases align to TRBD1. Trimming cost V 4 bases and J 4 bases; bases outside gene matches: 0. CDR1 SQVTM and CDR2 ANQGSEA come from the germline V gene. The CDR3 sequence is 11 residues long.

This clone was found once. CDR3 nucleotides: TGTGCCAGCTCCCTGGGTAATAATCAGCCCCAGCATTTT. Translation gives CASSLGNNQPQHF. The genes are TRBV18 and TRBJ1-5; D gene uncertain. Trimming took 6 bases from V and 4 from J, leaving 10 bases between them. This CDR3 comprises 13 residues. Germline-derived CDR1 and CDR2 are KGHSH and LQKENI.

V gene TRBV5-4 combines with J gene TRBJ1-2, with D perhaps TRBD1 (5 bases). This CDR3 has 16 residues. Germline V gene data show CDR1 as SGHNT and CDR2 as YYREEE (reference sequence). V lost 3 bases to trimming and J lost 2 bases, with 17 bases between them. In nucleotides, the CDR3 is TGTGCCAGCAGCTCGGTGTGGGGGACGGGCAACTATGGCTACACCTTC. Protein sequence: CASSSVWGTGNYGYTF.

The rearrangement joins TRBV19 to TRBJ1-1; D is perhaps TRBD1 (5 bases). Germline CDR1 is LNHDA and CDR2 is SQIVND (reference sequence). V was shortened by 4 bases and J by 1 base, with 13 bases between the two germline ends. The CDR3 runs to 15 residues. The CDR3 DNA reads TGTGCCAGTAGTAGTCCGGGACTCCCGAACACTGAAGCTTTCTTT. Protein: CASSSPGLPNTEAFF.

The chain combines TRBV29-1 with TRBJ1-4; D unclear. V was pared by 7 bases and J by 10 bases, with 19 bases between. The length of the CDR3 is 13 residues. CDR1 SQVTM and CDR2 ANQGSEA come from the germline V gene. CDR3 residues: CSAGLEGGGKLFF. The CDR3 DNA is TGCAGCGCCGGGCTGGAAGGCGGTGGAAAACTGTTTTTT. Full variable domain (rest looked up from reference TRBV29-1 and TRBJ1-4): SAVISQKPSRDICQRGTSLTIQCQVDSQVTMMFWYRQQPGQSLTLIATANQGSEATYESGFVIDKFPISRPNLTFSTLTVSNMSPEDSSIYLCSAGLEGGGKLFFGSGTQLSVL.

This clone was seen a single time. The V gene is TRBV7-7, the J gene TRBJ1-1; D is unclear. Germline-derived CDR1 and CDR2 are SSHAT and FNYEAQ (reference sequence). CDR3 size: 13 residues. V shed 1 base and J shed 3 bases, with 6 bases lying between them. The DNA of the CDR3 is TGTGCCAGCAGCTTAGAAAGGGACACTGAAGCTTTCTTT. The encoded protein is CASSLERDTEAFF. Full variable domain (outside the CDR3, taken from reference TRBV7-7 and TRBJ1-1): GAGVSQSPRYKVTKRGQDVTLRCDPISSHATLYWYQQALGQGPEFLTYFNYEAQPDKSGLPSDRFSAERPEGSISTLTIQRTEQRDSAMYRCASSLERDTEAFFGQGTRLTVV.

The rearrangement uses TRBV28 and TRBJ2-1, with a tentative D call TRBD1 (5 bases). CDR1 and CDR2 (germline): MDHEN, SYDVKM. This CDR3 contains 13 residues. The V and J ends lost 0 bases and 9 bases respectively, with 9 bases between them. The CDR3 region has the DNA TGTGCCAGCAGTTTATGGAGACAGCCTGAGCAGTTCTTC. Its translation: CASSLWRQPEQFF.